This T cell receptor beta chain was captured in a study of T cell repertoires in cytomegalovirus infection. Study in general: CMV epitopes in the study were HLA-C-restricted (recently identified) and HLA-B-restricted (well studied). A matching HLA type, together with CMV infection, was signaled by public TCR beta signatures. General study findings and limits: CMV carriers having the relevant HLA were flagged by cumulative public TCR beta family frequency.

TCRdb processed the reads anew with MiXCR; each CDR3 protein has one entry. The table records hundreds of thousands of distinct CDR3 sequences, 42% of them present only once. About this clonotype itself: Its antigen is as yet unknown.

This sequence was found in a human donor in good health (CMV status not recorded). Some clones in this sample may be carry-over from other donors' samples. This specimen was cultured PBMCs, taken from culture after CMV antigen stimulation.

The CDR3 sequence: CASSFTSGTSGSYEQFF. Here the CDR3 DNA reads TGCGCCAGCAGCTTTACATCCGGGACTAGCGGGAGTTATGAGCAGTTCTTC. The chain carries TRBV5-1 and TRBJ2-1, with 14 bases matching TRBD2. The CDR3 consists of 17 residues. J was trimmed by 8 bases and V by 2 bases; bases with no gene match: 9. CDR1 and CDR2 from the germline V gene are SGHRS and YFSETQ.